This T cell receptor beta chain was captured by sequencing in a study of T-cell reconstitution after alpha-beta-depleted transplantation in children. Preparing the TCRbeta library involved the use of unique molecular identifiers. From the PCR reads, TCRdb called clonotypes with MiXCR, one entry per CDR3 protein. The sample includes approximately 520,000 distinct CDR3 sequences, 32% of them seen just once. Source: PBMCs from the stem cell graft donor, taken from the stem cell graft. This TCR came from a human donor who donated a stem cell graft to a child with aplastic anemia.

In DNA, the CDR3 is TGTGCCAGCACCCCGACTCGACTAGCCGACGATCCTAACTACGAGCAGTACGTC. This sequence encodes CASTPTRLADDPNYEQYV. This chain uses TRBV6-2 or TRBV6-3 with TRBJ2-7; 7 bases are a match to TRBD2. The germline CDR1 and CDR2 sequences are MNHEY and SVGEGT. This CDR3 is built from 18 residues. Germline trimming cut 7 bases from V and 3 bases from J; bases unmatched to any gene: 21.